The entry below describes one TCR beta chain. Antigen unknown. The sample originates from a study of shared clonotypes between healthy human individuals. Overall study: CD4 naive cells filled three plates per donor, CD4 memory three, CD8 naive two and CD8 memory one. Points from the study as a whole: Against clonotypes common to all four donors, non-shared ones had lower generation probabilities.

Per the original data handling: As immunoSEQ supplied junction-only sequences (without quality scores), filtering differed. Sequencing used immunoSEQ multiplex PCR; TCRdb keeps in-frame clones, though not all of them. V and J calls and clone size follow that table, whereas D and trimming were derived from the DNA. This sample has about 610,000 clones; roughly 95% occur once, and the top ten carry approximately 0.12%. V dropped 3 bases and J dropped 5; count of bases not matched to a gene: 6. Germline CDR1 is WNHNN and CDR2 is SYGVQD (reference sequence). The CDR3 has 15 residues. The naive CD8 population came from CD45RO-negative cells selected for CCR7, without terminally differentiated effector memory CD45RA+ cells. All donors were healthy HIV-negative adults lacking recent acute infections or vaccinations.

What was sequenced was naive CD8+ T cells sorted from blood. The chain uses TRBV10-1 and TRBJ2-7, with TRBD2 identical over 11 bases. This sequence originates from a woman aged 25 to 39 in good health. CDR3 protein: CASSETSGSAHEQYF. The DNA of the CDR3 is TGCGCCAGCAGTGAAACTAGCGGGAGTGCCCACGAGCAGTACTTC.